These T cell receptor beta chains were read from a single sample in a study of blood T cell repertoires in COVID-19. Using immunoSEQ multiplex PCR, the repertoire was profiled, and TCRdb retains in-frame clones only, with some absent. The sample lists hundreds of thousands of clones; 82% were seen once. What was sequenced was peripheral blood. Every receptor here comes from an elderly woman with active or convalescent COVID-19. Each CDR3 is given with its conserved first and last residue. The D gene is left open where the match is weak.

v_gene	len	j_gene	d_gene	CDR3nt	CDR3aa
TRBV7-8	12	TRBJ1-5	NA	TGTGCCAGCAGCCGGACACATCAGCCCCAGCATTTT	CASSRTHQPQHF
TRBV6-5	14	TRBJ2-5	TRBD2	TGTGCCAGCATCTTCGGGGGGGATGCGGGGACCCAGTACTTC	CASIFGGDAGTQYF
TRBV15	16	TRBJ2-1	TRBD2	TGTGCCACCAGCAGAGAGGGAGGGCTCCCCTACAATGAGCAGTTCTTC	CATSREGGLPYNEQFF
TRBV6-4	13	TRBJ1-2	NA	TGTGCCAGCAGTGACTCAGGGGGAAAGGGCTACACCTTC	CASSDSGGKGYTF
TRBV19	16	TRBJ2-3	TRBD2	TGTGCCAGTAATTACCGCGGGGGGGCCAACACAGATACGCAGTATTTT	CASNYRGGANTDTQYF
TRBV10-3	16	TRBJ2-3	TRBD2	TGTGCCATCAAGATAGAGGGGACTATGCGCACAGATACGCAGTATTTT	CAIKIEGTMRTDTQYF
TRBV27	13	TRBJ2-7	NA	TGTGCCAGCAGTTCGCACAGTACCTACGAGCAGTACTTC	CASSSHSTYEQYF
TRBV24-1	15	TRBJ2-5	TRBD2	TGTGCCACCAGTGATTCCGGGACTAGCGGAGAGACCCAGTACTTC	CATSDSGTSGETQYF
TRBV28	14	TRBJ1-2	TRBD1	TGTGCCAGCAGTATTAGACAGGGCGACTATGGCTACACCTTC	CASSIRQGDYGYTF
TRBV5-4	16	TRBJ1-3	TRBD1	TGTGCCAGCAGCTTGGCGACAGGGGGCTCTGGAAACACCATATATTTT	CASSLATGGSGNTIYF
TRBV19	13	TRBJ2-7	TRBD1	TGTGCCAGTAGTTCACAGGGGCACTACGAGCAGTACTTC	CASSSQGHYEQYF
TRBV25-1	16	TRBJ2-6	NA	TGTGCCAGCAGTCGACCGGGGAGATCTGGGGCCAACGTCCTGACTTTC	CASSRPGRSGANVLTF
TRBV30	15	TRBJ2-7	TRBD2	TGTGCCTGGACCCTCGGCGGGGGGCGCTTCTACGAGCAGTACTTC	CAWTLGGGRFYEQYF
TRBV3-1/TRBV3-2	15	TRBJ1-5	TRBD1	TGTGCCAGCAGCCCGACTGGGACAGGAGATCAGCCCCAGCATTTT	CASSPTGTGDQPQHF